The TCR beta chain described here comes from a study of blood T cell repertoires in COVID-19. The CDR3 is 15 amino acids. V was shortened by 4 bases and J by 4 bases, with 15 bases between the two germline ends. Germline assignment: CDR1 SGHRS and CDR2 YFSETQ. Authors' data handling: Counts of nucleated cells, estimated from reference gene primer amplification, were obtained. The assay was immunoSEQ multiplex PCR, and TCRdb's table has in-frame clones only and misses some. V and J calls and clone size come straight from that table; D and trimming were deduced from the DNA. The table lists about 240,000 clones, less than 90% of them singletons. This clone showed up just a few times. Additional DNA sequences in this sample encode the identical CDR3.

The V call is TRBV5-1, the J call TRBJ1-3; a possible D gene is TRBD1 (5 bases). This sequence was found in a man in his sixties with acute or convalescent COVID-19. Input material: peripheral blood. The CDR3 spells CASSPRTGDGNTIYF. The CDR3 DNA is TGCGCCAGCAGCCCCCGGACGGGGGACGGAAACACCATATATTTT. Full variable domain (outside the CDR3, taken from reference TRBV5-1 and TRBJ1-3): KAGVTQTPRYLIKTRGQQVTLSCSPISGHRSVSWYQQTPGQGLQFLFEYFSETQRNKGNFPGRFSGRQFSNSRSEMNVSTLELGDSALYLCASSPRTGDGNTIYFGEGSWLTVV.